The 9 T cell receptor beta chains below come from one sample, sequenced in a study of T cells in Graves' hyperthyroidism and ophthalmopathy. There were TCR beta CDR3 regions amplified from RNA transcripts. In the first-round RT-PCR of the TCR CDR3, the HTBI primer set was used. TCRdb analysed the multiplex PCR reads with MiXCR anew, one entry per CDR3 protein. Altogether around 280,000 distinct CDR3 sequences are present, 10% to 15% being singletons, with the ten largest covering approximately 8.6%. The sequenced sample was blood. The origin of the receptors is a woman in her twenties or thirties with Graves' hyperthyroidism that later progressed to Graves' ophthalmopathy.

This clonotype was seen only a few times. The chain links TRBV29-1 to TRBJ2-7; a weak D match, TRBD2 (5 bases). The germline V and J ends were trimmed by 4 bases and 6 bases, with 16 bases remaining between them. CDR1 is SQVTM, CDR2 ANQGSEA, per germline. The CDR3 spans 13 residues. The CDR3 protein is CSVVFPGLGEQYF. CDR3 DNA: TGCAGCGTTGTATTTCCGGGGTTGGGCGAGCAGTACTTC.

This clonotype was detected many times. CDR3 in amino acids: CSANNYNEQFF. In DNA form, the CDR3 reads TGCAGTGCCAACAACTACAATGAGCAGTTCTTC. This sequence joins TRBV20-1 and TRBJ2-1; D gene ambiguous. The CDR3 spans 11 residues. CDR1 is DFQATT and CDR2 is SNEGSKA in the germline V gene (reference sequence). Trimming stripped 6 bases from V and 3 bases from J, with 6 bases between.

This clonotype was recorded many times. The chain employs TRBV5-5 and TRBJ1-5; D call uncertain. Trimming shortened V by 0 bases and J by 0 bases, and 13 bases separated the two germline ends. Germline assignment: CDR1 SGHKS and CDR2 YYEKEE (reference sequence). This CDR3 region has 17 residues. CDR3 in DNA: TGTGCCAGCAGCTTGGGGCTAGAACCGCTTAGCAATCAGCCCCAGCATTTT. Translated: CASSLGLEPLSNQPQHF.

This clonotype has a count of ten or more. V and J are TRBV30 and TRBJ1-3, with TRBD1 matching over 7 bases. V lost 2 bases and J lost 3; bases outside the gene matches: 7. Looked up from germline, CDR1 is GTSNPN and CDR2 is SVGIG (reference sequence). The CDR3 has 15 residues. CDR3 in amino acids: CAWSRGTVDGNTIYF. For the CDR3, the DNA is TGTGCCTGGAGTCGTGGGACAGTGGATGGAAACACCATATATTTT.

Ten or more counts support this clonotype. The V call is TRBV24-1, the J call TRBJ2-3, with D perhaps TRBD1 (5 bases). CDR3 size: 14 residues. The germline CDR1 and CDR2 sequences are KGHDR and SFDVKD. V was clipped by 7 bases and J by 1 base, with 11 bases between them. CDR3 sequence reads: CATRDTQGTDTQYF. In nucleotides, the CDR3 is TGTGCCACCAGGGACACACAAGGCACAGATACGCAGTATTTT.

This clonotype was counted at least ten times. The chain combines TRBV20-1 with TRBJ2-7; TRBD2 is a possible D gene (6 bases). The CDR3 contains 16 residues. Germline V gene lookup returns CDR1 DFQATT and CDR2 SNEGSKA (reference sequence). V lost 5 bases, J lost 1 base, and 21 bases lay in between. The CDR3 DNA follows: TGCAGTGCTCACCCCCTACACCGGGACTTGTCCTACGAGCAGTACTTC. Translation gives CSAHPLHRDLSYEQYF.

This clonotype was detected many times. The CDR3, as DNA: TGTGCCATCAGCCACTCGAGTTTTGGGGCCAGACCCCACGAGCAGTACTTC. It specifies CAISHSSFGARPHEQYF. The V and J genes are TRBV10-3 and TRBJ2-7, with a tentative D call TRBD1 (5 bases). Trimming left V 6 bases short and J 5 bases short, with 26 bases between. Germline V gene sequence: CDR1 ENHRY, CDR2 SYGVKD. CDR3 length: 17 amino acids.

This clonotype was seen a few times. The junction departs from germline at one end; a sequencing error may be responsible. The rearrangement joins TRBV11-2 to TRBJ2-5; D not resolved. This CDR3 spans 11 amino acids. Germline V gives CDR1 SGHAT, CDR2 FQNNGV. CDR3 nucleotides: TGTGCCAGCGGCTTAGAACAGACCCAGTACTTC. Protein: CASGLEQTQYF.

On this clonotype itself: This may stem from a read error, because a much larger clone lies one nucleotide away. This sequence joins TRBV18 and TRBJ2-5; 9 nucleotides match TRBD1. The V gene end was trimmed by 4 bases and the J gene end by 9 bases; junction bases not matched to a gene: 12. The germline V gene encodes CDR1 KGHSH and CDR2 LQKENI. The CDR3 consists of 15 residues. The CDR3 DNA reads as TGTGCCAGCTCACTGCGACAGGGGGAGGTGGAGGCCCAGTACTTC. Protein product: CASSLRQGEVEAQYF.